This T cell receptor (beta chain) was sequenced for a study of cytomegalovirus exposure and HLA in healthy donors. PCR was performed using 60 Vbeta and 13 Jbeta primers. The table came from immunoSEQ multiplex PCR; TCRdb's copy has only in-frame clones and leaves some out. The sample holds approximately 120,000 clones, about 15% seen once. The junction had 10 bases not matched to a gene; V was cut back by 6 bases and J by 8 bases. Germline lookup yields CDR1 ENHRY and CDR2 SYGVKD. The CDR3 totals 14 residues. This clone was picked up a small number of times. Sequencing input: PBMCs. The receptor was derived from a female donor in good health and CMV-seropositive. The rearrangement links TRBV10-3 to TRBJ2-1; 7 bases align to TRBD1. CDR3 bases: TGTGCCATCAGCTTGGACAGGAATCTAGATGAGCAGTTCTTC. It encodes CAISLDRNLDEQFF.